Below are 14 T cell receptor beta chains sequenced from a single sample in a study of cytomegalovirus exposure and HLA in healthy donors. Primers included in the PCR were 60 Vbeta and 13 Jbeta primers. Sequencing used immunoSEQ multiplex PCR; TCRdb keeps in-frame clones, though not all of them. The repertoire holds about 200,000 clones, with roughly 80% as singletons. Sequencing input: PBMCs. The receptors come from a male donor in good health and CMV-seronegative.

The V and J genes are TRBV5-1 and TRBJ2-7; 8 bases line up with TRBD2. Per the germline V gene, CDR1 is SGHRS and CDR2 is YFSETQ. With 0 bases clipped from V and 2 bases from J, the junction kept 4 bases outside the gene matches. CDR3 size: 15 residues. The CDR3 nucleotides are TGCGCCAGCAGCTTGGAACTAGCGGCGCCCTACGAGCAGTACTTC. It encodes CASSLELAAPYEQYF.

The chain has TRBV5-1 and TRBJ2-7; TRBD1 aligns across 9 bases. Per the germline V gene, CDR1 is SGHRS and CDR2 is YFSETQ. This CDR3 region has 14 residues. After removal of 4 bases from V and 4 bases from J, the junction contained 6 bases not matched to a gene. CDR3: CASSPIGTGYEQYF. The CDR3 DNA sequence: TGCGCCAGCAGCCCAATTGGGACAGGGTACGAGCAGTACTTC.

This chain uses TRBV2 with TRBJ2-5; tentatively, D is TRBD2 (6 bases). Trimming shortened V by 4 bases and J by 3 bases, and 21 bases separated the two germline ends. This CDR3 is 17 amino acids long. Germline values: CDR1 SNHLY, CDR2 FYNNEI. Written as DNA, the CDR3 is TGTGCCAGCAGTGTTCCGTTGGCCGGGAGTGTCGAAGAGACCCAGTACTTC. As protein: CASSVPLAGSVEETQYF.

The chain combines TRBV28 with TRBJ2-7, with a tentative D call TRBD2 (7 bases). V was cut by 8 bases and J by 1 base, with 15 bases left in between. The CDR3 sequence is 14 residues long. The germline V gene encodes CDR1 MDHEN and CDR2 SYDVKM. DNA of the CDR3: TGTGCCAGCCTAAGGGGGGGCAATTCCTACGAGCAGTACTTC. The encoded protein is CASLRGGNSYEQYF.

CDR3 nucleotides: TGTGCCAGCAGCTCCTTCTACCGGGACAGGGCGAAGGACACTGAAGCTTTCTTT. Its protein is CASSSFYRDRAKDTEAFF. The chain joins TRBV5-6 to TRBJ1-1, with 9 bases that match TRBD1. Per the germline V gene, CDR1 is SGHDT and CDR2 is YYEEEE. The CDR3 runs to 18 residues. V was clipped by 3 bases and J by 3 bases; unmatched bases: 15.

The V call is TRBV7-6, the J call TRBJ2-7; TRBD1 aligns across 7 bases. After removal of 1 base from V and 6 bases from J, the junction contained 3 bases not matched to a gene. The CDR3 totals 13 residues. The germline V gene encodes CDR1 SGHVS and CDR2 FNYEAQ. CDR3 sequence reads: CASSLDTGAEQYF. In nucleotides, the CDR3 is TGTGCCAGCAGCTTAGACACAGGGGCCGAGCAGTACTTC.

This rearrangement joins TRBV11-1 to TRBJ2-3; 7 nucleotides agree with TRBD1. CDR3 length: 15 residues. Germline V lookup: CDR1 SGHAT, CDR2 FQDESV (reference sequence). Trimming took 5 bases from V and 0 from J; bases not matched to a gene: 5. This CDR3 is CASSHRGHSTDTQYF. The DNA for the CDR3 is TGTGCCAGCAGCCACAGGGGCCATAGCACAGATACGCAGTATTTT.

The chain is built from TRBV5-1 and TRBJ2-7; 8 bases agree with TRBD1. The V segment lost 7 bases and the J segment 9 bases; nucleotides outside the gene matches: 15. The length of the CDR3 is 14 residues. Germline CDR1 and CDR2: SGHRS and YFSETQ. The CDR3 loop reads CASHSGTGYGGQYF. The DNA for the CDR3 is TGCGCCAGCCACTCCGGGACAGGCTACGGGGGGCAGTACTTC.

The chain links TRBV27 to TRBJ1-2, with D possibly TRBD1 on 6 matching bases. V shed 3 bases and J shed 9 bases, with 8 bases lying between them. CDR1 and CDR2 (germline): MNHEY, SMNVEV (reference sequence). CDR3 length: 11 residues. CDR3 in amino acids: CASSFRDSYTF. CDR3 DNA: TGTGCCAGCAGTTTTAGGGACAGCTACACCTTC.

This clone appeared once. The V call is TRBV6-5, the J call TRBJ1-2, with a possible D match to TRBD1 (5 bases). From germline, CDR1 is MNHEY and CDR2 SVGAGI. There are 14 residues in the CDR3. V gave up 3 bases and J gave up 8 bases, with 16 bases separating them. As DNA, the CDR3 is TGTGCCAGCAGTTATTCGTCGGGGGTCGACGGCTACACCTTC. Residues: CASSYSSGVDGYTF.

The V gene is TRBV7-3, the J gene TRBJ2-3, with D maybe TRBD1 (5 bases). Germline V gene data show CDR1 as SGHTA and CDR2 as FQGTGA. The CDR3 runs 15 residues. Trimming removed 0 bases at V and 2 bases at J, with 9 bases between. In DNA, the CDR3 is TGTGCCAGCAGCTTAACCCAAGGGGCCACAGATACGCAGTATTTT. This sequence encodes CASSLTQGATDTQYF. Full variable domain (outside the CDR3, taken from reference TRBV7-3 and TRBJ2-3): GAGVSQTPSNKVTEKGKYVELRCDPISGHTALYWYRQSLGQGPEFLIYFQGTGAADDSGLPNDRFFAVRPEGSVSTLKIQRTERGDSAVYLCASSLTQGATDTQYFGPGTRLTVL.

V is TRBV19 and J is TRBJ1-5, with D uncertain. The germline V gene encodes CDR1 LNHDA and CDR2 SQIVND (reference sequence). The CDR3 is 13 amino acids. V lost 0 bases and J 9 bases, leaving 9 bases between the germline ends. The DNA of the CDR3 is TGTGCCAGTAGTATAGACCACCTGAGGCCCCAGCATTTT. This encodes CASSIDHLRPQHF.

The chain couples TRBV12-5 to TRBJ2-1, with D maybe TRBD2 (5 bases). Germline V gives CDR1 LGHNT, CDR2 FRNRAP. This CDR3 has 12 residues. Deletions cut 5 bases from V and 9 bases from J, with 11 bases between. CDR3 nucleotides: TGTGCTAGTGGTCCAGGACTTGGTGAGCAGTTCTTC. Translation: CASGPGLGEQFF.

The chain is built from TRBV19 and TRBJ2-2; 7 bases are shared with TRBD1. The CDR3 sequence is 15 residues long. With 9 bases clipped from V and 1 base from J, the junction kept 8 bases outside the gene matches. Germline V lookup: CDR1 LNHDA, CDR2 SQIVND (reference sequence). The CDR3 spells CASRYRDRNTGELFF. In DNA, the CDR3 is TGTGCCAGCCGATATCGGGACAGGAACACCGGGGAGCTGTTTTTT. The whole variable domain, remainder taken from reference TRBV19 and TRBJ2-2, is DGGITQSPKYLFRKEGQNVTLSCEQNLNHDAMYWYRQDPGQGLRLIYYSQIVNDFQKGDIAEGYSVSREKKESFPLTVTSAQKNPTAFYLCASRYRDRNTGELFFGEGSRLTVL.